The clone carrying this T cell receptor beta chain was found once. The junction and the germline gene differ at one end; a read error may be behind it. The sample is drawn from a study of OX40 agonist ivuxolimab in advanced cancers. Study at large: Every 2 weeks, patients received ivuxolimab intravenously, dosed at 0.01 to 10 mg/kg. Prior anti-PD-1, anti-PD-L1 or anti-CTLA-4 therapy did not bar entry, and 40% to 45% had some.

CDR1 and CDR2 from the germline V gene are MNHEY and SMNVEV (reference sequence). The CDR3 length is 15 residues. Assay used: immunoSEQ multiplex PCR; TCRdb lists only in-frame clones, some missing. The sample has under 95,000 clones; approximately 85% are singletons. The chain employs TRBV27 and TRBJ1-6; D perhaps matches TRBD1 (5 bases). The sample was CD4+ or CD8+ T cells sorted from blood, taken in a trial of the OX40 agonist ivuxolimab. The receptor comes from an adult with an advanced solid tumor such as melanoma, head and neck, liver or kidney cancer. CDR3 bases: TGTGCCGGCAGTTTGACACCCGAGGGGTATTCACCCCTCCACTTT. Amino acids: CAGSLTPEGYSPLHF.